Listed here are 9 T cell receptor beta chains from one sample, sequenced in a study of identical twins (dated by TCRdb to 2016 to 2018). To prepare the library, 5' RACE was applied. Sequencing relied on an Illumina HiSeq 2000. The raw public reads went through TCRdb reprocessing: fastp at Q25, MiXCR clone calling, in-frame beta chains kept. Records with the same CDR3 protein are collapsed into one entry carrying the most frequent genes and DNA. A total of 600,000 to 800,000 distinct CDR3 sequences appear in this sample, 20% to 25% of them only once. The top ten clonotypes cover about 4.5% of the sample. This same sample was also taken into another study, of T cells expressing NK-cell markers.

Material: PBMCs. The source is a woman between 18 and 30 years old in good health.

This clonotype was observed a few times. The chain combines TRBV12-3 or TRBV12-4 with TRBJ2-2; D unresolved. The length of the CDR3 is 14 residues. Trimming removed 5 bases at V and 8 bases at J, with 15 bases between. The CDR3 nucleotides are TGTGCCAGCAGTCCCCGGTCCGGGCAAGGGGAGCTGTTTTTT. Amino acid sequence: CASSPRSGQGELFF.

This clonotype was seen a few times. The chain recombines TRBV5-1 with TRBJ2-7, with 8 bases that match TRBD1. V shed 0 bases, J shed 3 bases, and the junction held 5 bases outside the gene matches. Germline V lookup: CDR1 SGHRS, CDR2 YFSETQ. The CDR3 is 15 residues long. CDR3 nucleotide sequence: TGCGCCAGCAGCTTGGGGGGACAGGCTTTCTACGAGCAGTACTTC. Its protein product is CASSLGGQAFYEQYF.

The DNA of the CDR3 is TGTGCCAGCACCGGCCCGGACAGGACAACCTACGAGCAGTACTTC. It codes for CASTGPDRTTYEQYF. V and J are TRBV28 and TRBJ2-7; 7 bases align to TRBD1. The V gene's germline CDR1 is MDHEN and CDR2 SYDVKM. V lost 7 bases to trimming and J lost 2 bases; unmatched junction nucleotides: 11. This CDR3 is 15 amino acids long.

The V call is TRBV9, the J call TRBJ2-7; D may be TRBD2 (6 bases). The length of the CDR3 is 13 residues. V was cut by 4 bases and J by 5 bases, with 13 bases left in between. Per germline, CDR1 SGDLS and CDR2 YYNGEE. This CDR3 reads CASSLGTRNEQYF. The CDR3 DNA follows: TGTGCCAGCAGCCTAGGGACTCGCAACGAGCAGTACTTC.

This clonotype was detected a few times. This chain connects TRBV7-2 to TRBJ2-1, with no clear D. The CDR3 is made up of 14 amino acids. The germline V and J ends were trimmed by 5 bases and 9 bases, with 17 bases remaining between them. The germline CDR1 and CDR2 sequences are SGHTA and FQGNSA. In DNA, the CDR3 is TGTGCCAGCAGCGCGACCGTCCTAGGCGGTGAGCAGTTCTTC. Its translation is CASSATVLGGEQFF.

The CDR3 DNA reads TGCAGTGCTAGACCCGCGGGACTAGCGGGAGGTTTTAATGAGCAGTTCTTC. This translates into CSARPAGLAGGFNEQFF. The chain joins TRBV20-1 to TRBJ2-1; 15 bases are a match to TRBD2. Germline V gene data show CDR1 as DFQATT and CDR2 as SNEGSKA (reference sequence). Trimming cost V 2 bases and J 7 bases; bases outside gene matches: 9. There are 17 residues in the CDR3.

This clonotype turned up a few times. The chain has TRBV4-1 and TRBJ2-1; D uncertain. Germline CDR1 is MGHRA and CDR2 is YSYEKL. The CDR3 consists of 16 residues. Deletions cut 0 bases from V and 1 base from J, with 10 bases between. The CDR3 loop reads CASSQDPSRSYNEQFF. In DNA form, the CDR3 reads TGCGCCAGCAGCCAAGATCCCAGCCGGTCCTACAATGAGCAGTTCTTC.

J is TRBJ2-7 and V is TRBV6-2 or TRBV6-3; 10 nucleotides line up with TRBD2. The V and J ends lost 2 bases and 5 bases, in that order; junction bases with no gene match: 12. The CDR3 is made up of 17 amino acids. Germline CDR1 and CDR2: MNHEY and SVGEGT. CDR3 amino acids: CASSYRGTSGMVHEQYF. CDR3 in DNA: TGTGCCAGCAGTTACCGGGGCACTAGCGGGATGGTCCACGAGCAGTACTTC.

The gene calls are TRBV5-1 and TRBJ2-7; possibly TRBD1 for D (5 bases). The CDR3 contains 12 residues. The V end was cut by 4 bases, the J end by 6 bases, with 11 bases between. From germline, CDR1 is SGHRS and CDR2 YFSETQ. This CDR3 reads CASSPPGPEQYF. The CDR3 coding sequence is TGCGCCAGCAGCCCGCCAGGGCCCGAGCAGTACTTC.